A single sample is the source of the 4 T cell receptor beta chains below, sequenced in a study of cytomegalovirus exposure and HLA in healthy donors. The PCR employed 60 Vbeta primers together with 13 Jbeta primers. Only in-frame clones appear in the TCRdb table, and some are missing; sequencing was by immunoSEQ multiplex PCR. The table lists 65,000 to 100,000 clones, about 79% of them singletons, with about 6.4% in the top ten. Material for sequencing was PBMCs. The source is a female donor in good health and CMV-seronegative.

This clone was found once. This chain connects TRBV27 to TRBJ1-2, with TRBD1 identical over 8 bases. V was clipped by 4 bases and J by 4 bases; unmatched bases: 11. Per the germline V gene, CDR1 is MNHEY and CDR2 is SMNVEV (reference sequence). This CDR3 comprises 16 residues. CDR3 in amino acids: CASSWTGPPLGYGYTF. CDR3 nucleotide sequence: TGTGCCAGCAGTTGGACAGGGCCCCCTCTAGGCTATGGCTACACCTTC.

The chain carries TRBV7-2 and TRBJ1-6; no clear D gene. Looked up from germline, CDR1 is SGHTA and CDR2 is FQGNSA. This CDR3 has 15 residues. Trimming took 5 bases from V and 6 from J, leaving 14 bases between them. In DNA form, the CDR3 reads TGTGCCAGCAGCCCCCTGGGCCCTCCTAATTCACCCCTCCACTTT. Residues: CASSPLGPPNSPLHF.

This clone was observed a handful of times. This chain joins TRBV11-2 and TRBJ2-7; no clear D. Germline V gives CDR1 SGHAT, CDR2 FQNNGV. Trimming shortened V by 5 bases and J by 0 bases, and 17 bases separated the two germline ends. The length of the CDR3 is 16 residues. The CDR3 DNA reads TGTGCCAGCAGCCACGCGACAAGGTCCGTCTCCTACGAGCAGTACTTC. Its protein product is CASSHATRSVSYEQYF.

This clone was recorded only once. The chain joins TRBV19 to TRBJ1-2; TRBD1 matches at 8 bases. The trim removed 9 bases at V and 4 bases at J, leaving 10 bases unmatched. This CDR3 contains 14 residues. Germline lookup yields CDR1 LNHDA and CDR2 SQIVND (reference sequence). The DNA for the CDR3 is TGTGCCAGCCGACAGGGGCCAGCAGGCTATGGCTACACCTTC. Translation: CASRQGPAGYGYTF.